The rows below give T cell receptor beta chains drawn from one sample of a study of shared clonotypes between healthy human individuals. Using immunoSEQ multiplex PCR, the repertoire was profiled, and TCRdb retains in-frame clones only, with some absent. Of approximately 640,000 clones in the sample, about 92% were seen once. Material: memory CD8+ T cells from PBMCs. The receptors stem from a man in his late teens or twenties in good health. Some clones in this sample may be carry-over from other donors' samples. The CDR3 runs from the conserved cysteine through the conserved F or W. The order of the fields is clone size, D gene, V gene, J gene, CDR3 DNA, CDR3 protein. D genes are given only for firm matches. Not all rows give a size; the values are once, few, many and, for expanded clones, a class.

size: -
D: -
V: TRBV29-1
J: TRBJ1-1
DNA: TGCAGCGTCTCAACAATGAACACTGAAGCTTTCTTT
CDR3: CSVSTMNTEAFF

size: -
D: -
V: TRBV15
J: TRBJ2-7
DNA: TGTGCCACCGGGGGCCGAAACTACGAGCAGTACTTC
CDR3: CATGGRNYEQYF

size: -
D: -
V: TRBV4-2
J: TRBJ1-2
DNA: TGTGCCAGCAGCCAAGACCCCCAGGGATACTCTGCTGGCTACACCTTC
CDR3: CASSQDPQGYSAGYTF

size: -
D: -
V: TRBV6-6
J: TRBJ2-5
DNA: TGTGCCAGCAGTCCCTTCGGGGGACTCCCAGGGGGGACCCAGTACTTC
CDR3: CASSPFGGLPGGTQYF

size: -
D: -
V: TRBV2
J: TRBJ2-5
DNA: TGTGCCAGCACCGGACCGGGGAGGGACACGATCCTTGAGACCCAGTACTTC
CDR3: CASTGPGRDTILETQYF

size: -
D: -
V: TRBV27
J: TRBJ2-2
DNA: TGTGCCAGCAGTTTATCCATAGGCGGGGAGCTGTTTTTT
CDR3: CASSLSIGGELFF

size: -
D: -
V: TRBV30
J: TRBJ1-5
DNA: TGTGCCTGGAGTGGGGGTGAGGGCAATCAGCCCCAGCATTTT
CDR3: CAWSGGEGNQPQHF

size: -
D: -
V: TRBV6-5
J: TRBJ1-1
DNA: TGTGCCAGCAGTTACGGGACCCGGGGGACTGAAGCTTTCTTT
CDR3: CASSYGTRGTEAFF

size: -
D: TRBD1
V: TRBV7-3
J: TRBJ1-1
DNA: TGTGCCAGCAGCTCTCAAGGGGGCGGGACTGAAGCTTTCTTT
CDR3: CASSSQGGGTEAFF

size: -
D: -
V: TRBV7-9
J: TRBJ2-3
DNA: TGTGCCAGCAGCTTAGTTCTTGCAGATACGCAGTATTTT
CDR3: CASSLVLADTQYF

size: -
D: TRBD2
V: TRBV9
J: TRBJ2-1
DNA: TGTGCCAGCAGCGTAGCTACTAGCGGGAGTGGCGTTGAGCAGTTCTTC
CDR3: CASSVATSGSGVEQFF

size: -
D: -
V: TRBV27
J: TRBJ1-4
DNA: TGTGCCAGCAGATCCGCCCTGCAGGGCCCTAATGAAAAACTGTTTTTT
CDR3: CASRSALQGPNEKLFF

size: once
D: TRBD1
V: TRBV29-1
J: TRBJ1-1
DNA: TGCAGCGTTGCTGAGACAGGGACCGGGAGAACTGAAGCTTTCTTT
CDR3: CSVAETGTGRTEAFF

size: -
D: -
V: TRBV4-2
J: TRBJ2-2
DNA: TGTGCCAGCAGCCAAAGCCCCGGACCCCAGTACCGACCGAAAACTAACACCGGGGAGCTGTTTTTT
CDR3: CASSQSPGPQYRPKTNTGELFF

size: once
D: -
V: TRBV19
J: TRBJ2-7
DNA: TGTGCCAGTAGTATAACGGTCTCCTACGAGCAGTACTTC
CDR3: CASSITVSYEQYF

size: -
D: TRBD1
V: TRBV19
J: TRBJ2-7
DNA: TGTGCCAGTAGTACCCGGGACAGGGGGGCCTACGAGCAGTACTTC
CDR3: CASSTRDRGAYEQYF

size: -
D: -
V: TRBV11-2
J: TRBJ2-1
DNA: TGTGCCAGCAGCTTGAGCGGGTTTAGTATAGGTGGTGAGCAGTTCTTC
CDR3: CASSLSGFSIGGEQFF

size: once
D: -
V: TRBV9
J: TRBJ1-2
DNA: TGTGCCAGCAGTGGGAGGGAACGAGATGGCTACACCTTC
CDR3: CASSGRERDGYTF

size: -
D: TRBD2
V: TRBV5-1
J: TRBJ2-5
DNA: TGCGCCAGCAGCTTGGTTAGCGGGATGGAGACCCAGTACTTC
CDR3: CASSLVSGMETQYF

size: few
D: -
V: TRBV19
J: TRBJ1-5
DNA: TGTGCCAGTAGTATAAGACCCGGTCAGCCCCAGCATTTT
CDR3: CASSIRPGQPQHF

size: -
D: -
V: TRBV7-8
J: TRBJ1-1
DNA: TGTGCCAGCAGCCCCCGAGGACGCTACGAAGCTTTCTTT
CDR3: CASSPRGRYEAFF

size: -
D: -
V: TRBV6-5
J: TRBJ1-4
DNA: TGTGCCAGCTCAGGAAACCCAACTAATGAAAAACTGTTTTTT
CDR3: CASSGNPTNEKLFF

size: -
D: -
V: TRBV7-9
J: TRBJ2-1
DNA: TGTGCCAGCAGCCAAAACAATGAGCAGTTCTTC
CDR3: CASSQNNEQFF

size: -
D: -
V: TRBV28
J: TRBJ2-7
DNA: TGTGCCAGCAGTTTCCGAAACGAGCAGTACTTC
CDR3: CASSFRNEQYF

size: -
D: -
V: TRBV27
J: TRBJ1-6
DNA: TGTGCCAGCAGCACAGGGACCTATAATTCACCCCTCCACTTT
CDR3: CASSTGTYNSPLHF

size: -
D: -
V: TRBV5-4
J: TRBJ1-4
DNA: TGTGCCAGCAGCCTGGGCGTGGCAACTAATGAAAAACTGTTTTTT
CDR3: CASSLGVATNEKLFF

size: -
D: TRBD2
V: TRBV27
J: TRBJ2-1
DNA: TGTGCCAGCAGTTCAATGACCCCCGGGACTAGGGCGTGGAATGAGCAGTTCTTC
CDR3: CASSSMTPGTRAWNEQFF

size: -
D: TRBD2
V: TRBV9
J: TRBJ2-2
DNA: TGTGCCAGCAGCGCGGGACTAGCGGGTTCGGGGGAGCTGTTTTTT
CDR3: CASSAGLAGSGELFF

size: -
D: -
V: TRBV5-5
J: TRBJ1-2
DNA: TGTGCCAGCAGCTACGACCGTTTGATTGATGGCTACACCTTC
CDR3: CASSYDRLIDGYTF